The next 9 T cell receptor beta chains were all read from a single sample in a study of blood T cells in healthy people across ages. Together with a sample-barcoded 5' primer, a J-beta primer mix was included in a second PCR lasting about 6 to 12 cycles. TCRdb ran MiXCR on the 5' RACE reads and lists one entry per CDR3 protein. Of roughly 800,000 distinct CDR3 sequences listed, about 55% are singletons. The source material was blood. The origin of the receptors is a man aged 80 or over in good health.

The J gene is TRBJ2-4, the V gene TRBV7-9; 8 bases are a match to TRBD1. There are 14 residues in the CDR3. The V and J ends lost 5 bases and 9 bases, in that order; junction bases with no gene match: 9. Germline lookup yields CDR1 SEHNR and CDR2 FQNEAQ (reference sequence). CDR3 in amino acids: CASSRDRGESIQYF. The CDR3 coding sequence is TGTGCCAGCAGCCGCGACAGGGGAGAAAGCATTCAGTACTTC.

The V call is TRBV20-1, the J call TRBJ2-5, with D perhaps matching TRBD2 (5 bases). Germline loops: CDR1 DFQATT, CDR2 SNEGSKA (reference sequence). Trimming took 5 bases from V and 4 from J, leaving 17 bases between them. The CDR3 is 14 residues long. The CDR3 DNA sequence: TGCAGTGCTGGCAGTCGGAGGATCCTAGAGACCCAGTACTTC. Protein product: CSAGSRRILETQYF.

The CDR3 coding sequence is TGCAGTGCTAGAGCGACCCATATGAATTCACCCCTCCACTTT. The encoded protein is CSARATHMNSPLHF. The chain couples TRBV20-1 to TRBJ1-6; D ambiguous. This CDR3 spans 14 amino acids. Trimming pared 1 base from V and 7 bases from J, leaving 11 bases between. CDR1 and CDR2 (germline): DFQATT, SNEGSKA (reference sequence).

The chain combines TRBV27 with TRBJ2-5; 10 bases agree with TRBD2. The ends lost 8 bases at V and 5 bases at J; junction bases unmatched: 11. The CDR3 runs to 15 residues. Germline CDR1 and CDR2: MNHEY and SMNVEV (reference sequence). CDR3 DNA sequence: TGTGCCAGCCGCCGTCTAGCGGGAGCTCTCGAGACCCAGTACTTC. Translation: CASRRLAGALETQYF.

The chain links TRBV5-1 to TRBJ1-2; TRBD1 might be the D (6 bases). V gave up 1 base and J gave up 2 bases, with 12 bases separating them. The CDR3 loop spans 15 amino acids. Germline-derived CDR1 and CDR2 are SGHRS and YFSETQ. For the CDR3, the DNA is TGCGCCAGCAGCTTGACACAGGGAGTAAACTATGGCTACACCTTC. It specifies CASSLTQGVNYGYTF.

The gene calls are TRBV6-5 and TRBJ2-2; TRBD1 is a possible D gene (6 bases). Between the trimmed V and J ends, which lost 8 bases and 6 bases, there was a span of 13 bases. The length of the CDR3 is 13 residues. Germline-derived CDR1 and CDR2 are MNHEY and SVGAGI. The CDR3 is CASGGISAGELFF. Here the CDR3 DNA reads TGTGCCAGCGGGGGCATTAGCGCCGGGGAGCTGTTTTTT.

This CDR3 is CASSPISGVTYEQYF. In DNA, the CDR3 is TGTGCCAGCAGCCCGATTAGCGGGGTAACCTACGAGCAGTACTTC. The J gene is TRBJ2-7, the V gene TRBV7-9; the match to TRBD2 covers 8 bases. The V gene end was trimmed by 5 bases and the J gene end by 2 bases; junction bases not matched to a gene: 8. The CDR3 sequence is 15 residues long. CDR1 is SEHNR, CDR2 FQNEAQ, per germline (reference sequence). The full variable domain, rest sourced from reference TRBV7-9 and TRBJ2-7, is DTGVSQNPRHKITKRGQNVTFRCDPISEHNRLYWYRQTLGQGPEFLTYFQNEAQLEKSRLLSDRFSAERPKGSFSTLEIQRTEQGDSAMYLCASSPISGVTYEQYFGPGTRLTVT.

This clonotype was seen a single time. This chain uses TRBV2 with TRBJ1-1; 7 bases line up with TRBD1. The junction had 14 bases not matched to a gene; V was cut back by 3 bases and J by 1 base. The length of the CDR3 is 18 residues. Looked up from germline, CDR1 is SNHLY and CDR2 is FYNNEI. The chain's CDR3 is CASSESWGTVYQNTEAFF. CDR3 nucleotide sequence: TGTGCCAGCAGTGAGAGTTGGGGGACAGTCTACCAGAACACTGAAGCTTTCTTT.

This clonotype was detected ten times or more. The chain joins TRBV3-1 to TRBJ2-1, with 7 bases that match TRBD2. The J segment lost 8 bases and the V segment lost 0 bases, leaving 13 bases of the junction unmatched. The CDR3 length is 17 residues. The germline CDR1 and CDR2 sequences are LGHDT and YNNKEL (reference sequence). CDR3 in amino acids: CASSQDPGGTKLHEQFF. The CDR3 DNA reads as TGTGCCAGCAGCCAAGACCCTGGAGGGACTAAACTACATGAGCAGTTCTTC.